This T cell receptor (beta chain) was retrieved from a study of identical twins. Study-wide findings and caveats: Out-of-frame sharing of TCR alpha in monozygotic twins was underestimated by models. The same donors were not followed; conclusions instead depended on cross-sectional statistical analysis.

All donors were healthy Caucasians. Each cDNA held unique molecular identifiers, and template switching gave it a universal primer site. TCRdb re-called the 5' RACE reads with MiXCR, one entry per CDR3 protein. The sample lists 700,000 or so distinct CDR3 sequences, about 9.4% occurring once. V lost 2 bases and J 3 bases, leaving 19 bases between the germline ends. The CDR3 length is 18 residues. CDR1 and CDR2 (germline): MNHEY, SVGAGI. With regard to this clonotype: The antigen remains unidentified.

These data were also reused for a study on yellow fever vaccine responses in identical twins.

V usage is TRBV6-5 and J usage is TRBJ2-2, with D tentatively TRBD1 (5 bases). Sequencing was carried out using PBMCs. This sequence was found in a woman between 18 and 29 years old in good health. The CDR3 protein is CASSYPSKAGLDTGELFF. In DNA, the CDR3 is TGTGCCAGCAGTTACCCGAGTAAGGCAGGGCTCGACACCGGGGAGCTGTTTTTT.